The rows below give T cell receptor beta chains drawn from one sample of a study of CD8 T cells in ankylosing spondylitis. A single record per CDR3 protein comes from TCRdb applying MiXCR to the 5' RACE reads. The table lists 400,000 or so distinct CDR3 sequences, more than 25% of them singletons. The sequenced sample consisted of blood, either unsorted or a sorted T cell fraction (not recorded which). The receptors come from a male donor with ankylosing spondylitis. Each CDR3 is given with its conserved first and last residue. D genes are given only for firm matches. Part of the rows lack a size; the others show once, few, many or a class for expanded clones.

j_call clone_size d_call v_call cdr3_aa cdr3_nt
TRBJ2-3 NA TRBD2 TRBV7-2 CASSLNSGSTDTQYF TGTGCCAGCAGCTTAAATAGCGGGAGCACAGATACGCAGTATTTT
TRBJ1-4 NA NA TRBV10-3 CAISESGGNEKLFF TGTGCCATCAGTGAGTCAGGAGGGAATGAAAAACTGTTTTTT
TRBJ2-3 few TRBD2 TRBV19 CASSPGGADTQYF TGTGCCAGTAGTCCGGGAGGAGCAGATACGCAGTATTTT
TRBJ1-1 NA NA TRBV27 CASSLYAKSDTEAFF TGTGCCAGCAGTTTATACGCGAAGTCGGACACTGAAGCTTTCTTT
TRBJ2-1 many TRBD1 TRBV20-1 CSAGGGTGDYNEQFF TGCAGTGCGGGTGGCGGGACAGGGGACTACAATGAGCAGTTCTTC
TRBJ1-2 NA NA TRBV15 CATSREGRANYGYTF TGTGCCACCAGCAGAGAAGGCAGGGCTAACTATGGCTACACCTTC
TRBJ2-1 NA TRBD2 TRBV24-1 CATSDPNPLAGGVDNEQFF TGTGCCACCAGTGATCCCAATCCGCTAGCGGGAGGGGTGGACAATGAGCAGTTCTTC
TRBJ1-5 few NA TRBV20-1 CSAGQILSNQPQHF TGCAGTGCTGGACAGATCCTTAGCAATCAGCCCCAGCATTTT
TRBJ2-5 NA NA TRBV20-1 CSARDPGDYSWETQYF TGCAGTGCTAGAGACCCAGGGGACTATAGTTGGGAGACCCAGTACTTC
TRBJ2-5 NA NA TRBV20-1 CSARPSWRAVETQYF TGCAGTGCTAGACCTAGCTGGAGGGCGGTTGAGACCCAGTACTTC
TRBJ2-3 few TRBD1 TRBV5-1 CASSMGQGEDTQYF TGCGCCAGCAGCATGGGACAGGGAGAAGATACGCAGTATTTT
TRBJ2-3 few TRBD1 TRBV5-1 CASVRGTGITDTQYF TGCGCCAGCGTACGAGGGACAGGAATCACAGATACGCAGTATTTT
TRBJ1-5 few NA TRBV29-1 CSFAREKNQPQHF TGCAGCTTCGCCCGGGAAAAAAATCAGCCCCAGCATTTT
TRBJ2-3 NA NA TRBV7-2 CASSLGGRTDTQYF TGTGCCAGCAGCTTGGGCGGCCGCACAGATACGCAGTATTTT
TRBJ1-1 NA NA TRBV20-1 CSVRRGTEAFF TGCAGTGTTAGACGAGGGACTGAAGCTTTCTTT
TRBJ2-6 NA NA TRBV2 CATLGTQTRFSGANVLTF TGTGCCACCCTAGGCACACAGACAAGATTCTCTGGGGCCAACGTCCTGACTTTC
TRBJ2-1 few NA TRBV20-1 CSAGKGQGYYNEQFF TGCAGTGCTGGAAAGGGGCAGGGATACTACAATGAGCAGTTCTTC
TRBJ2-1 few TRBD1 TRBV29-1 CSVDDSGQGYEQFF TGCAGCGTTGATGATTCGGGACAGGGCTATGAGCAGTTCTTC
TRBJ2-3 NA TRBD2 TRBV7-8 CASSLVTSFDSADTQYF TGTGCCAGCAGCTTAGTGACTAGCTTCGATTCAGCAGATACGCAGTATTTT
TRBJ1-2 NA NA TRBV14 CASSQGRGPLGYTF TGTGCCAGCAGCCAAGGTCGGGGCCCTTTGGGCTACACCTTC
TRBJ1-2 NA NA TRBV2 CASSEWGARYGYTF TGTGCCAGCAGTGAATGGGGGGCCCGTTATGGCTACACCTTC
TRBJ1-2 few TRBD1 TRBV9 CASSATGVTGGYTF TGTGCCAGCAGCGCCACAGGGGTGACTGGTGGCTACACCTTC
TRBJ1-1 NA NA TRBV29-1 CSVERQINTEAFF TGCAGCGTTGAACGACAGATAAACACTGAAGCTTTCTTT
TRBJ1-1 NA NA TRBV5-1 CASSWGGVITEAFF TGCGCCAGCAGCTGGGGGGGGGTGATCACTGAAGCTTTCTTT
TRBJ2-3 many TRBD2 TRBV9 CASSTSGGTDTQYF TGTGCCAGCAGCACTAGCGGGGGCACAGATACGCAGTATTTT
TRBJ2-5 few NA TRBV7-2 CASSYTRTDQETQYF TGTGCCAGCAGCTACACCCGGACAGACCAAGAGACCCAGTACTTC
TRBJ2-3 few NA TRBV5-1 CASSLEGGRTQYF TGCGCCAGCAGCTTGGAAGGCGGGCGCACGCAGTATTTT
TRBJ2-2 NA NA TRBV10-1 CASSEERNTGELFF TGCGCCAGCAGTGAGGAACGTAACACCGGGGAGCTGTTTTTT
TRBJ2-1 NA TRBD1 TRBV6-5 CASSYRGRGALSSYNEQFF TGTGCCAGCAGCTACAGGGGGCGAGGGGCATTGAGCTCCTACAATGAGCAGTTCTTC
TRBJ1-6 few TRBD1 TRBV20-1 CSARADRATSPLHF TGCAGTGCTAGAGCCGACAGGGCGACTTCACCCCTCCACTTT
TRBJ2-2 few NA TRBV29-1 CSVLDPVNTGELFF TGCAGCGTCCTGGACCCAGTAAACACCGGGGAGCTGTTTTTT
TRBJ1-5 NA NA TRBV11-2 CASSSTPLNQPQHF TGTGCCAGCAGCTCGACACCCCTGAATCAGCCCCAGCATTTT
TRBJ1-2 NA TRBD1 TRBV5-1 CASSATGGNYGYTF TGCGCCAGCAGCGCCACAGGGGGCAACTATGGCTACACCTTC
TRBJ2-5 few NA TRBV5-1 CASSRYGGEETQYF TGCGCCAGCAGTAGATACGGCGGAGAAGAGACCCAGTACTTC
TRBJ2-2 few NA TRBV20-1 CSARDRGANTGELFF TGCAGTGCTAGAGATAGGGGAGCGAACACCGGGGAGCTGTTTTTT
TRBJ2-1 few TRBD1 TRBV20-1 CSALQGAGYNEQFF TGCAGTGCATTACAGGGGGCGGGCTACAATGAGCAGTTCTTC